The rows below give T cell receptor beta chains drawn from one sample of a study of blood T cells in healthy people across ages. One entry per CDR3 protein results from TCRdb running MiXCR on the 5' RACE reads. This repertoire shows about 1.6 million distinct CDR3 sequences, almost 35% found once; its top ten account for about 11%. The sample taken for sequencing was blood. These receptors came from a woman aged 25 to 45 in good health. Each CDR3 is given without its conserved first and last residue. The D gene is left open where the match is weak.

d_call: -
v_call: TRBV12-3/TRBV12-4
cdr3_aa: ASRSYPDEAF

d_call: -
v_call: TRBV20-1
cdr3_aa: SAPKQGYGYT

d_call: -
v_call: TRBV30
cdr3_aa: AWSAKMGEQY

d_call: -
v_call: TRBV6-5
cdr3_aa: ASSYSGEGHTFEQY

d_call: -
v_call: TRBV20-1
cdr3_aa: RALKRARGNQPQH

d_call: TRBD2
v_call: TRBV28
cdr3_aa: ASIMTSGRTDTQY

d_call: -
v_call: TRBV3-1
cdr3_aa: ASSQDGFGLYEQY

d_call: TRBD1
v_call: TRBV20-1
cdr3_aa: SARTGAFYGYT

d_call: TRBD2
v_call: TRBV7-8
cdr3_aa: ASSMTSPEGNEQF

d_call: -
v_call: TRBV18
cdr3_aa: ASSPRLGPQETQY

d_call: TRBD2
v_call: TRBV10-1
cdr3_aa: ASSDIAGTDTQY

d_call: -
v_call: TRBV6-1
cdr3_aa: ASSEGPNSYNEQY

d_call: -
v_call: TRBV3-1
cdr3_aa: ASSQERTTGGQF

d_call: TRBD2
v_call: TRBV10-3
cdr3_aa: AISETSGGGATDTQY

d_call: TRBD1
v_call: TRBV6-6
cdr3_aa: ASSYDRGNQPQH

d_call: -
v_call: TRBV4-2
cdr3_aa: ASSQDSNTNYGYT

d_call: -
v_call: TRBV20-1
cdr3_aa: SARGTSDSSYNEQF

d_call: -
v_call: TRBV7-8
cdr3_aa: ASSLDVLVMSSYEQY

d_call: TRBD2
v_call: TRBV20-1
cdr3_aa: SASLLESGRVNYEQY

d_call: -
v_call: TRBV4-1
cdr3_aa: ASSQEGIGSNQPQH

d_call: TRBD2
v_call: TRBV12-3/TRBV12-4
cdr3_aa: ASSSWTSGPGGETQY

d_call: -
v_call: TRBV6-5
cdr3_aa: ASSYRRTARDTQY

d_call: -
v_call: TRBV6-5
cdr3_aa: ASSNTEQYGYT

d_call: -
v_call: TRBV20-1
cdr3_aa: SAIEGTYVQY

d_call: -
v_call: TRBV18
cdr3_aa: ASSPTTGPSSYEQY

d_call: -
v_call: TRBV7-9
cdr3_aa: ASSSLADEQF

d_call: -
v_call: TRBV20-1
cdr3_aa: SARVEGRGDTQY

d_call: -
v_call: TRBV7-9
cdr3_aa: ASSPVTTYEQY

d_call: -
v_call: TRBV20-1
cdr3_aa: SARGLDVGHEQY

d_call: -
v_call: TRBV4-1
cdr3_aa: ASSQAGRIINEQF

d_call: TRBD2
v_call: TRBV20-1
cdr3_aa: SARTGLAAYNEQF

d_call: -
v_call: TRBV20-1
cdr3_aa: SATARRVAKNIQY

d_call: TRBD2
v_call: TRBV20-1
cdr3_aa: SASRPLAGGETQY

d_call: -
v_call: TRBV5-1
cdr3_aa: VSSYTDTQY

d_call: -
v_call: TRBV7-9
cdr3_aa: ASSHGSSYEQY

d_call: -
v_call: TRBV13
cdr3_aa: ASSYLQINTEAF

d_call: TRBD2
v_call: TRBV12-3/TRBV12-4
cdr3_aa: ASSLVTSAGGHYEQF

d_call: TRBD2
v_call: TRBV29-1
cdr3_aa: SVLPGLAVLLDTDTQY

d_call: -
v_call: TRBV4-1
cdr3_aa: ASSLSGGGVNTEAF

d_call: -
v_call: TRBV20-1
cdr3_aa: SAVDRLLEAF

d_call: TRBD2
v_call: TRBV7-6
cdr3_aa: ASKPRSGGASDTQY

d_call: -
v_call: TRBV3-1
cdr3_aa: ASSQELATDRF

d_call: -
v_call: TRBV18
cdr3_aa: ASSQSQATEAF

d_call: TRBD1
v_call: TRBV9
cdr3_aa: ASSPGGDRATIQY

d_call: -
v_call: TRBV4-1
cdr3_aa: ASSLKGRGAVIPSPTNYGYT

d_call: -
v_call: TRBV12-3/TRBV12-4
cdr3_aa: ASGVQVEQF

d_call: -
v_call: TRBV28
cdr3_aa: ASSKHSGANVLT